The 21 T cell receptor beta chains in this list originate from one sample, sequenced in a study of beta chain features in type 1 diabetes listed by TCRdb under 2018. The library was prepared using the immunoSEQ multiplex PCR assay. The High Capacity cDNA Reverse Transcription Kit was used to reverse transcribe all of the isolated RNA, meaning that expressed TCRB transcripts were what got sequenced. TCRdb took over this immuneACCESS table, retaining in-frame rearrangements with V and J assigned. Such tables are incomplete; in checked studies, under half of the missing clones stem from an unresolved V gene, and the remainder is unexplained. The sample profile shows around 430,000 clones; over 25% of them were found once. The ten biggest clones cover around 0.065% of the sample. Sequenced material: naive CD4+ T cells from blood. Sample cell subset or site, as interpreted from the label and publication: true naive CD4+ T cells. These receptors were collected from a man between 18 and 35 years old in good health.

This sequence joins TRBV29-1 and TRBJ2-5; D perhaps matches TRBD1 (5 bases). With 2 bases removed from V and 5 bases from J, the gap between germline ends came to 15 bases. CDR1 is SQVTM and CDR2 is ANQGSEA in the germline V gene. This CDR3 is 14 amino acids long. The CDR3: CSVENHGATETQYF. The CDR3 nucleotides are TGCAGCGTTGAAAATCATGGGGCCACGGAGACCCAGTACTTC.

The table lists this clone with a few counts. The CDR3 loop is CSVGASGLPGETQYF. CDR3 nucleotide sequence: TGCAGCGTGGGGGCTAGCGGGCTACCCGGGGAGACCCAGTACTTC. The chain has TRBV29-1 and TRBJ2-5; 8 bases map to TRBD2. The germline gives CDR1 SQVTM, CDR2 ANQGSEA. The CDR3 has 15 amino acids. Germline trimming cut 6 bases from V and 5 bases from J; bases unmatched to any gene: 14.

This clone showed up just a few times. The chain links TRBV5-1 to TRBJ1-2; D is undetermined. Between the trimmed V and J ends, which lost 0 bases and 4 bases, there was a span of 10 bases. Germline V lookup: CDR1 SGHRS, CDR2 YFSETQ. The CDR3 contains 14 residues. Here the CDR3 DNA reads TGCGCCAGCAGCTTGGACAGTGCCAGCTATGGCTACACCTTC. This translates into CASSLDSASYGYTF.

The chain is built from TRBV30 and TRBJ2-3, with unresolved D. V gave up 6 bases and J gave up 6 bases, with 16 bases separating them. The CDR3 totals 13 residues. The V gene's germline CDR1 is GTSNPN and CDR2 SVGIG (reference sequence). CDR3 sequence reads: CACPRLRSDTQYF. The CDR3 DNA is TGTGCCTGCCCACGGTTAAGGTCGGATACGCAGTATTTT. The whole variable domain, filled in from reference TRBV30 and TRBJ2-3, reads SQTIHQWPATLVQPVGSPLSLECTVEGTSNPNLYWYRQAAGRGLQLLFYSVGIGQISSEVPQNLSASRPQDRQFILSSKKLLLSDSGFYLCACPRLRSDTQYFGPGTRLTVL.

The CDR3 DNA reads as TGCGCCAGCAGTCATCGGACTAGCGGTAGCACAGATACGCAGTATTTT. Protein: CASSHRTSGSTDTQYF. The rearrangement uses TRBV5-1 and TRBJ2-3; 10 nucleotides agree with TRBD2. The CDR3 sequence is 16 residues long. Germline loops: CDR1 SGHRS, CDR2 YFSETQ. The V and J ends lost 5 bases and 0 bases, in that order; junction bases with no gene match: 6.

This clone has a handful of counts. The V gene is TRBV6-6, the J gene TRBJ2-7; D is possibly TRBD1 (6 bases). Trimming cost V 3 bases and J 5 bases, with 17 bases left between them. Looked up from germline, CDR1 is MNHNY and CDR2 is SVGAGI (reference sequence). CDR3 length equals 15 residues. The CDR3 here is CASSYDPRGRDEQYF. CDR3 coding DNA: TGTGCCAGCAGTTATGACCCCAGGGGACGCGACGAGCAGTACTTC.

The chain links TRBV30 to TRBJ1-2; the match to TRBD1 covers 8 bases. Germline CDR1 GTSNPN, CDR2 SVGIG (reference sequence). The CDR3 spans 15 residues. V shed 0 bases and J 0 bases; nucleotides not matched to a gene: 3. The CDR3 protein is CAWSVGTGANYGYTF. The CDR3 DNA reads as TGTGCCTGGAGTGTCGGGACAGGAGCTAACTATGGCTACACCTTC. The entire variable domain, with the rest obtained from reference TRBV30 and TRBJ1-2, is as follows: SQTIHQWPATLVQPVGSPLSLECTVEGTSNPNLYWYRQAAGRGLQLLFYSVGIGQISSEVPQNLSASRPQDRQFILSSKKLLLSDSGFYLCAWSVGTGANYGYTFGSGTRLTVV.

V usage is TRBV6-5 and J usage is TRBJ2-7; a possible D gene is TRBD2 (6 bases). Germline loops: CDR1 MNHEY, CDR2 SVGAGI. The CDR3 length is 15 residues. V lost 2 bases to trimming and J lost 3 bases, with 14 bases between them. The CDR3 is CASSYRGLGGYEQYF. CDR3 DNA: TGTGCCAGCAGTTACCGGGGTTTGGGAGGCTACGAGCAGTACTTC.

V and J are TRBV29-1 and TRBJ2-7; D is possibly TRBD1 (5 bases). Between the trimmed V and J ends, which lost 4 bases and 5 bases, there was a span of 12 bases. Germline V CDR1 and CDR2: SQVTM, ANQGSEA. The CDR3 is 12 amino acids. This CDR3 is CSVAGIENEQYF. CDR3 nucleotides: TGCAGCGTTGCAGGGATTGAAAACGAGCAGTACTTC.

In DNA, the CDR3 is TGCAGCGTTGCTGTCGGTCGCACAGATACGCAGTATTTT. This sequence encodes CSVAVGRTDTQYF. V is TRBV29-1 and J is TRBJ2-3; D is unresolved. Trimming removed 4 bases at V and 1 base at J, with 9 bases between. CDR1 is SQVTM and CDR2 is ANQGSEA in the germline V gene. This CDR3 comprises 13 residues.

This clone came up once. The chain recombines TRBV28 with TRBJ2-7; D ambiguous. Germline assignment: CDR1 MDHEN and CDR2 SYDVKM. The V end was cut by 11 bases, the J end by 3 bases, with 11 bases between. The CDR3 runs to 11 residues. This CDR3 is CAAGRLYEQYF. The CDR3, as DNA: TGTGCCGCAGGACGTCTCTACGAGCAGTACTTC.

This clone was seen a handful of times. The chain joins TRBV7-9 to TRBJ2-1; 7 nucleotides agree with TRBD1. The V gene's germline CDR1 is SEHNR and CDR2 FQNEAQ (reference sequence). This CDR3 is 15 amino acids long. V shed 6 bases, J shed 5 bases, and the junction held 10 bases outside the gene matches. CDR3 loop: CASRGAGTANNEQFF. CDR3 coding DNA: TGTGCCAGCAGGGGCGCCGGGACAGCAAACAATGAGCAGTTCTTC.

This clone was picked up a small number of times. V is TRBV28 and J is TRBJ2-7; TRBD1 aligns across 7 bases. CDR3 length: 12 amino acids. Germline loops: CDR1 MDHEN, CDR2 SYDVKM. Germline trimming cut 6 bases from V and 5 bases from J; bases unmatched to any gene: 4. CDR3 in DNA: TGTGCCAGCAGCACCGACAGGGACGAGCAGTACTTC. It specifies CASSTDRDEQYF.

This clone has more than one count but fewer than ten. The J gene is TRBJ1-3, the V gene TRBV28; maybe TRBD1 (5 bases). CDR3 length: 13 residues. CDR1 is MDHEN and CDR2 is SYDVKM in the germline V gene. V lost 6 bases, J lost 7 bases, and 13 bases lay in between. CDR3 protein: CASSRTGPNTIYF. The CDR3 bases are TGTGCCAGCAGCCGGACGGGGCCTAACACCATATATTTT.

The chain employs TRBV5-4 and TRBJ2-5, with D possibly TRBD1 on 6 matching bases. Deletions cut 4 bases from V and 7 bases from J, with 14 bases between. Germline V gives CDR1 SGHNT, CDR2 YYREEE (reference sequence). This CDR3 has 13 amino acids. The CDR3, as DNA: TGTGCCAGCAGCGCCGACAGGCAGGGGACCCAGTACTTC. Its translation is CASSADRQGTQYF.

This chain links TRBV30 with TRBJ2-7, with TRBD2 identical over 9 bases. Germline-derived CDR1 and CDR2 are GTSNPN and SVGIG (reference sequence). This CDR3 has 13 residues. CDR3 nucleotides: TGTGCTTGGGGACTAGCTGAAGATCGGGAGCAGTACTTC. Protein: CAWGLAEDREQYF.

About this clone: Other DNA sequences in the sample encode the same CDR3. The J gene is TRBJ2-7, the V gene TRBV18, with TRBD2 matching over 10 bases. J was trimmed by 0 bases and V by 4 bases; bases with no gene match: 3. Germline CDR1 KGHSH, CDR2 LQKENI. The CDR3 spans 15 residues. The CDR3 protein is CASSRLAGSSYEQYF. In nucleotides, the CDR3 is TGTGCCAGCTCACGACTAGCGGGCAGCTCCTACGAGCAGTACTTC.

This rearrangement joins TRBV7-2 to TRBJ2-1; 13 bases fit TRBD2. The CDR3 has 15 residues. The germline gives CDR1 SGHTA, CDR2 FQGNSA. The ends lost 6 bases at V and 7 bases at J; junction bases unmatched: 6. The CDR3 loop reads CASSWTSGRENEQFF. DNA for the CDR3: TGTGCCAGCAGTTGGACTAGCGGGAGAGAGAATGAGCAGTTCTTC.

This clone showed up just a few times. The V and J genes are TRBV27 and TRBJ1-5; possibly TRBD1 for D (5 bases). Germline V lookup: CDR1 MNHEY, CDR2 SMNVEV (reference sequence). CDR3 length: 13 residues. CDR3 region: CAGGIVSNQPQHF. For the CDR3, the DNA is TGTGCTGGGGGGATCGTTAGCAATCAGCCCCAGCATTTT.

CDR3: CASSWGGDETQYF. CDR3 DNA sequence: TGTGCCAGCAGCTGGGGCGGGGACGAGACCCAGTACTTC. The rearrangement joins TRBV7-6 to TRBJ2-5; D is perhaps TRBD2 (6 bases). Germline V gene sequence: CDR1 SGHVS, CDR2 FNYEAQ. The CDR3 is 13 amino acids. V lost 4 bases and J lost 5, with 11 bases in between. Full variable domain (remainder filled in from reference TRBV7-6 and TRBJ2-5): GAGVSQSPRYKVTKRGQDVALRCDPISGHVSLYWYRQALGQGPEFLTYFNYEAQQDKSGLPNDRFSAERPEGSISTLTIQRTEQRDSAMYRCASSWGGDETQYFGPGTRLLVL.

This clone was detected a few times. In the same sample, other DNA sequences code for this CDR3. This rearrangement joins TRBV14 to TRBJ2-5; D call uncertain. Per germline, CDR1 SGHDN and CDR2 FVKESK. The V end was cut by 1 base, the J end by 4 bases, with 4 bases between. The CDR3 spans 12 residues. CDR3 sequence: CASSQVGETQYF. The CDR3 DNA is TGTGCCAGCAGCCAAGTTGGAGAGACCCAGTACTTC.